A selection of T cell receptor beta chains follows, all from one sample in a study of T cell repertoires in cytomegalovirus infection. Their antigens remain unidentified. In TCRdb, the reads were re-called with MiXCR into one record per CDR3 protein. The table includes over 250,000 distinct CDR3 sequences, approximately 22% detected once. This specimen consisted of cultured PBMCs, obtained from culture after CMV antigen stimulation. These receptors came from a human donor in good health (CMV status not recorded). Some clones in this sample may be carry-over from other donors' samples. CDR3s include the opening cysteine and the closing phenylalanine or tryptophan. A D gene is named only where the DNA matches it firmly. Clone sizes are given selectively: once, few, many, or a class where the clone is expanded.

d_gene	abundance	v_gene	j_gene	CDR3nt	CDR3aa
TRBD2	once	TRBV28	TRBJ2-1	TGTGACACAGCGACTAGCGAGGACCCCAGCTCCTACAATGAGCAGTTCTTC	CDTATSEDPSSYNEQFF
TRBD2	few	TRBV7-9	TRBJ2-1	TGTGCCAGCAGCTCGTGGGCGGTAGCGGGTCACAATGAGCAGTTCTTC	CASSSWAVAGHNEQFF
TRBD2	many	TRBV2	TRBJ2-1	TGTGCCAGCAGTGAAACCGGGACTAGGGTCGGTGAGCAGTTCTTC	CASSETGTRVGEQFF
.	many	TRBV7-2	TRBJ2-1	TGTGCCAGCAGCGACGTTGGACGCAATGAGCAGTTCTTC	CASSDVGRNEQFF
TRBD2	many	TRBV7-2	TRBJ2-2	TGTGCCAGCAGCCCGGGACTAGCGGGAGTACGCACCGGGGAGCTGTTTTTT	CASSPGLAGVRTGELFF
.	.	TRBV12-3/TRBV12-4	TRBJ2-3	TGTGCCAGCACCTTCTCGAATACCGACACAGATACGCAGTATTTT	CASTFSNTDTDTQYF
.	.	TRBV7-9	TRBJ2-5	TGTGCCAGCAGCCCACGGGGGGCGCTTCGGGAGACCCAGTACTTC	CASSPRGALRETQYF
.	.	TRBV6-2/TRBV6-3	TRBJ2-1	TGTGCCAGCAGTTACTCGAGACGGTTGGATGAGCAGTTCTTC	CASSYSRRLDEQFF
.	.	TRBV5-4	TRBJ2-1	TGTGCCAGCAGCGTGGGATCCCGAGTGAGCAATGAGCAGTTCTTC	CASSVGSRVSNEQFF
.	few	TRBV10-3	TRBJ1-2	TGTGCCATCAGTCTGGGACGGGACTATGGCTACACCTTC	CAISLGRDYGYTF
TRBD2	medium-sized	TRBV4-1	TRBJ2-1	TGCGCCAGCAGCCAACGTCGGGAGGCCTCCTACAATGAGCAGTTCTTC	CASSQRREASYNEQFF
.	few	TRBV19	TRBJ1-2	TGTGCCAGTACCCGGGGGAGTTCCTATGGCTACACCTTC	CASTRGSSYGYTF
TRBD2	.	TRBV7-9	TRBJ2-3	TGTGCCAGCAGCTTCTGGACTAGCGGGACTAGTACAGATACGCAGTATTTT	CASSFWTSGTSTDTQYF
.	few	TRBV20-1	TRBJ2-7	TGCAGTGCTCCGATCCCTAACTCAGGCTACGAGCAGTACTTC	CSAPIPNSGYEQYF
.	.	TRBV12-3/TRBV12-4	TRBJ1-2	TGTGCCAGCACCGGGAACGGAAACTATGGCTACACCTTC	CASTGNGNYGYTF
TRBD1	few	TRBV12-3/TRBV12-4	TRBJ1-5	TGTGCCACGTCCCTCGACAGGGGCGGAAGCAATCAGCCCCAGCATTTT	CATSLDRGGSNQPQHF
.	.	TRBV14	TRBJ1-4	TGTGCCAGCAGCCATCTGGACTTGGCTAATGAAAAACTGTTTTTT	CASSHLDLANEKLFF
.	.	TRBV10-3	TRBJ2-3	TGTGCCATCGGGCGGGATAGCACAGATACGCAGTATTTT	CAIGRDSTDTQYF
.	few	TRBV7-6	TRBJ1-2	TGTGCCAGCAGCCCCGCGGCCTATGGCTACACCTTC	CASSPAAYGYTF
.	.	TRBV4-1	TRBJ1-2	TGCGCCAGCAGCCAAGGGGGCGCACGAGGGGACTATGGCTACACCTTC	CASSQGGARGDYGYTF
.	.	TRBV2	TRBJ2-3	TGTGCCAGCAGTGCCTACCTAGGACAGACAGATACGCAGTATTTT	CASSAYLGQTDTQYF
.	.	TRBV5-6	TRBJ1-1	TGTGCCAGCAGCTTGGCCGGGGCAGGGACCACTGAAGCTTTCTTT	CASSLAGAGTTEAFF
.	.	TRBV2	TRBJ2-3	TGTGCCAGCTGCCAGGGGACAGATACGCAGTATTTT	CASCQGTDTQYF
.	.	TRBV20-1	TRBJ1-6	TGCAGTGCTAGTATTCAGGCAGCGTCCTATAATTCACCCCTCCACTTT	CSASIQAASYNSPLHF
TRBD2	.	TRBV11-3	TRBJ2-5	TGTGCCAGCAGCTGGGGACTAGCGGGAGGCCGACTCCAAGAGACCCAGTACTTC	CASSWGLAGGRLQETQYF
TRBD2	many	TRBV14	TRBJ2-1	TGTGCCAGCAGCCCCCGGACTAGCGGGAGGGCCTTCCTCAATGAGCAGTTCTTC	CASSPRTSGRAFLNEQFF
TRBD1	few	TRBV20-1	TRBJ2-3	TGCAGTGCCGCACGGGACAGGTTTGCAGATACGCAGTATTTT	CSAARDRFADTQYF
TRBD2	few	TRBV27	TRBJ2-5	TGTGCCAGCAGTTTCGCTAGCGGGACCACCGAGACCCAGTACTTC	CASSFASGTTETQYF
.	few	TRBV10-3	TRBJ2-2	TGTGCCGCCAAGAAGGGGAACACCGGGGAGCTGTTTTTT	CAAKKGNTGELFF
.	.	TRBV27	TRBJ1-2	TGTGCCAGCAGTTTAAGAGGCAGGGCTAACTATGGCTACACCTTC	CASSLRGRANYGYTF
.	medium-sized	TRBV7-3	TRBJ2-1	TGTGCCAGCAGCTTAATGGGGCGGGACCGCTACAATGAGCAGTTCTTC	CASSLMGRDRYNEQFF
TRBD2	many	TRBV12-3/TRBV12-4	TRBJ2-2	TGTGCCAGCACCCGGGGGGGGACGTCGAACACCGGGGAGCTGTTTTTT	CASTRGGTSNTGELFF
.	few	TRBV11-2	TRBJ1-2	TGTGCCAGCAGCTTAGCGGCGGGGGATCTTGGCTACACCTTC	CASSLAAGDLGYTF
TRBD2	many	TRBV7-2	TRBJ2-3	TGTGCCAGCAGCTCCAGCGGGAGTCGGACAGATACGCAGTATTTT	CASSSSGSRTDTQYF
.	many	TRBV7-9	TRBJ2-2	TGTGCCAGCAGCTTAACCGGCGGGAACACCGGGGAGCTGTTTTTT	CASSLTGGNTGELFF
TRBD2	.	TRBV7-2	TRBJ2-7	TGTGCCAGCAGCGCGATGGGACTAGCTTCTGGCGAGCAGTACTTC	CASSAMGLASGEQYF
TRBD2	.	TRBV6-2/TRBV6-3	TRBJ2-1	TGTGCCAGCAGCGCCGGGACTAGAGATAATGAGCAGTTCTTC	CASSAGTRDNEQFF
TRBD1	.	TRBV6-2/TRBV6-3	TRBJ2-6	TGTGCCAGCAGAACAGGGGCTGGGGCCAACGTCCTGACTTTC	CASRTGAGANVLTF
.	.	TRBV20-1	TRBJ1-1	TGCAGTGCCGTCTGTTTGTCCCACCCCGAAGCTTTCTTT	CSAVCLSHPEAFF
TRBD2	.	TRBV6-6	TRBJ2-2	TGTGCCAGCAGTATGACTAGCGGGACCACCGGGGAGCTGTTTTTT	CASSMTSGTTGELFF
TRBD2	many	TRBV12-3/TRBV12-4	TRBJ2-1	TGTGCCAGCAGATCCCGGACTAGCGGGAGGATCGGTGAGCAGTTCTTC	CASRSRTSGRIGEQFF
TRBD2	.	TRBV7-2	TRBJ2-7	TGTGCCAGCAGCTCCTCCGCAGCGGGATCCTACGAGCAGTACTTC	CASSSSAAGSYEQYF
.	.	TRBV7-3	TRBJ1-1	TGTGCCAGCAGCTCCCCGGGCCTAATGAACACTGAAGCTTTCTTT	CASSSPGLMNTEAFF
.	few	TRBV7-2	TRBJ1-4	TGTGCCAGCAGCTTCTTGGGTACAGACTCAAATGAAAAACTGTTTTTT	CASSFLGTDSNEKLFF
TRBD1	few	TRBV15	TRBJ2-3	TGTGCCACCAGCGGACAGGGGGCAGATACGCAGTATTTT	CATSGQGADTQYF
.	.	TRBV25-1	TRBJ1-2	TGTGCCAGCAGTGACGAGACGGCTAACTATGGCTACACCTTC	CASSDETANYGYTF